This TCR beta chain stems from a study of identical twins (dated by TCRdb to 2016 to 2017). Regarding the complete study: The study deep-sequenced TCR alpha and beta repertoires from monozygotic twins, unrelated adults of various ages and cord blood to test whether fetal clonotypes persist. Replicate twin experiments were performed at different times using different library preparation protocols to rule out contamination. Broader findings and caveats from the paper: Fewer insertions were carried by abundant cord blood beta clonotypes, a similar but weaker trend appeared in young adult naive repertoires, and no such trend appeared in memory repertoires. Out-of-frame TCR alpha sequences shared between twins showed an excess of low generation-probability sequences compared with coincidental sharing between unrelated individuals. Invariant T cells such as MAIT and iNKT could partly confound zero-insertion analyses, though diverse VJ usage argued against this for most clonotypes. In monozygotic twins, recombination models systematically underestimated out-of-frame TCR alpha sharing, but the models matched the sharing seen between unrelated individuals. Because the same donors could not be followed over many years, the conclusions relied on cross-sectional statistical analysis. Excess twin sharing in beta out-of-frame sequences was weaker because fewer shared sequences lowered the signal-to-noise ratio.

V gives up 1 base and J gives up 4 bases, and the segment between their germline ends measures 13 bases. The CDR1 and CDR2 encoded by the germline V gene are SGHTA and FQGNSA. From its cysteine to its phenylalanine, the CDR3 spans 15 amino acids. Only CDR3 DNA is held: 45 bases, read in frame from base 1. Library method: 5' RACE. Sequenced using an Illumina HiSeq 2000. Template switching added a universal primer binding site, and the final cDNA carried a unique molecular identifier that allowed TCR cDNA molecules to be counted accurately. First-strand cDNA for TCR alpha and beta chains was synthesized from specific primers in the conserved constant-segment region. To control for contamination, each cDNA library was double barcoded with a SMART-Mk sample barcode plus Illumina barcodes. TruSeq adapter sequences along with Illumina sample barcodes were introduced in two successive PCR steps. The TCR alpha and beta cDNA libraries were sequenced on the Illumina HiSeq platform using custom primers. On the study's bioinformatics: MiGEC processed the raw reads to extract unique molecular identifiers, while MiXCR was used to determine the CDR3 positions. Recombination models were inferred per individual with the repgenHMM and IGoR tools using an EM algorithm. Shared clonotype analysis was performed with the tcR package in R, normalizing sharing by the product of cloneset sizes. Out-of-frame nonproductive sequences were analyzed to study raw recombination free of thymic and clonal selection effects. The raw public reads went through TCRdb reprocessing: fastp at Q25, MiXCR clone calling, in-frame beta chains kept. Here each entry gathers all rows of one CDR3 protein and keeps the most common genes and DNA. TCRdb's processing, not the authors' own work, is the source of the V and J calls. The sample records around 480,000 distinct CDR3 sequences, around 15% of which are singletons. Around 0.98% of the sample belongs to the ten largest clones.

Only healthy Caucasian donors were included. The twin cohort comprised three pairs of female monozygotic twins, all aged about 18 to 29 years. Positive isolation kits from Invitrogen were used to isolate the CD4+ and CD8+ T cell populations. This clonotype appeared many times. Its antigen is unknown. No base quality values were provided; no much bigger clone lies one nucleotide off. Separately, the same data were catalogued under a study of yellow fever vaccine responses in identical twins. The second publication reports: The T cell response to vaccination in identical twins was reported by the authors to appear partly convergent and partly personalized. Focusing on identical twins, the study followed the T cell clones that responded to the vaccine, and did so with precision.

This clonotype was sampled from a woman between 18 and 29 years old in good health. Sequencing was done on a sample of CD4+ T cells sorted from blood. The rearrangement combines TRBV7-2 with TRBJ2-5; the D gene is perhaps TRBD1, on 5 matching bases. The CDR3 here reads CASSLVSRASETQYF. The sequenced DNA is TGTGCCAGCAGCTTAGTTTCCAGGGCGTCAGAGACCCAGTACTTC.